Listed here are 28 T cell receptor beta chains from one sample, sequenced in a study of blood T cells in healthy people across ages. Then a second PCR, running roughly 7 to 11 cycles, was carried out with a sample-barcoded 5' primer and a J-beta primer mix. MiXCR was run by TCRdb on the 5' RACE reads, yielding one entry per CDR3 protein. The top ten clones hold 11% of a sample with some 1.6 million distinct CDR3 sequences, around 35% of them seen once. The sample was blood. These receptors originate from a woman aged 25-40 years in good health.

The chain links TRBV7-8 to TRBJ2-7; D possibly uses TRBD1 or TRBD2 (6 bases each). Germline V CDR1 and CDR2: SGHVS, FQNEAQ. Trimming removed 4 bases from V and 10 bases from J, with 20 bases in between. This CDR3 comprises 14 residues. CDR3 DNA: TGTGCCAGCAGCTCCCGACTAGAGGGGGGCGAACAGTACTTC. It yields the protein CASSSRLEGGEQYF.

The J gene is TRBJ2-4, the V gene TRBV28; 7 positions agree with TRBD1. From germline, CDR1 is MDHEN and CDR2 SYDVKM. The length of the CDR3 is 15 residues. Trimming at V came to 3 bases and at J to 9 bases, leaving 11 bases not matched to a gene. The CDR3 is CASSFQGRGLSIQYF. CDR3 nucleotides: TGTGCCAGCAGTTTTCAGGGTAGGGGGCTCAGCATTCAGTACTTC.

The rearrangement uses TRBV4-1 and TRBJ2-1, with 10 positions matching TRBD2. CDR1 MGHRA and CDR2 YSYEKL come from the germline V gene. The V and J ends lost 1 base and 2 bases, in that order; junction bases with no gene match: 8. The CDR3 covers 18 residues. CDR3 loop: CASSQAGRSGRAYNEQFF. The CDR3 DNA follows: TGCGCCAGCAGCCAAGCGGGGAGAAGCGGGAGGGCCTACAATGAGCAGTTCTTC.

The CDR3 nucleotides are TGCGCCAGCAGCTTTAGTAACTTTCGTTCTTTGGGGACCTATGGCTACACCTTC. It encodes CASSFSNFRSLGTYGYTF. The chain joins TRBV5-1 to TRBJ1-2; a possible D gene is TRBD1 (5 bases). Germline assignment: CDR1 SGHRS and CDR2 YFSETQ. The length of the CDR3 is 18 residues. V lost 2 bases and J lost 4, with 24 bases in between. Drawing the rest from reference TRBV5-1 and TRBJ1-2, the complete variable domain is KAGVTQTPRYLIKTRGQQVTLSCSPISGHRSVSWYQQTPGQGLQFLFEYFSETQRNKGNFPGRFSGRQFSNSRSEMNVSTLELGDSALYLCASSFSNFRSLGTYGYTFGSGTRLTVV.

In its sample, this clonotype was seen many times. The rearrangement links TRBV29-1 to TRBJ2-6; possibly TRBD1 for D (6 bases). This CDR3 has 16 amino acids. V lost 6 bases to trimming and J lost 4 bases, with 19 bases between them. CDR1 SQVTM and CDR2 ANQGSEA come from the germline V gene. The CDR3 coding sequence is TGCAGCGTACTACCTTCGGACAGACCCGGGGCCAACGTCCTGACTTTC. Its translation is CSVLPSDRPGANVLTF.

In this sample, this clonotype turned up many times. The chain couples TRBV4-1 to TRBJ2-5, with D perhaps given as TRBD1 or TRBD2 (5 bases each). The V gene's germline CDR1 is MGHRA and CDR2 YSYEKL. The CDR3 spans 14 residues. The V gene lost 3 bases and the J gene lost 1 base, with 9 bases spanning the gap. CDR3: CASSQGPGQETQYF. In nucleotides, the CDR3 is TGCGCCAGCAGCCAGGGACCCGGCCAAGAGACCCAGTACTTC.

J is TRBJ2-5 and V is TRBV3-1; TRBD1 agrees at 7 bases. Germline assignment: CDR1 LGHDT and CDR2 YNNKEL (reference sequence). V shed 2 bases and J 2 bases; nucleotides not matched to a gene: 8. The CDR3 has 16 residues. In DNA form, the CDR3 reads TGTGCCAGCAGCCAACCACTCGGGACAGCGCAAGAGACCCAGTACTTC. It encodes CASSQPLGTAQETQYF.

The chain combines TRBV7-8 with TRBJ2-5; no definite D call. V lost 5 bases, J lost 1 base, and 23 bases lay in between. Germline lookup yields CDR1 SGHVS and CDR2 FQNEAQ. This CDR3 spans 18 amino acids. The chain's CDR3 is CASSRIKMALTPQETQYF. CDR3 nucleotide sequence: TGTGCCAGCAGCCGAATAAAGATGGCACTCACGCCCCAAGAGACCCAGTACTTC. The full variable domain, in which reference TRBV7-8 and TRBJ2-5 provide the parts outside the CDR3, is GAGVSQSPRYKVAKRGQDVALRCDPISGHVSLFWYQQALGQGPEFLTYFQNEAQLDKSGLPSDRFFAERPEGSVSTLKIQRTQQEDSAVYLCASSRIKMALTPQETQYFGPGTRLLVL.

The genes are TRBV7-9 and TRBJ1-2; tentative D call: TRBD1 (5 bases). Germline V CDR1 and CDR2: SEHNR, FQNEAQ (reference sequence). CDR3 length: 16 amino acids. V lost 0 bases, J lost 0 bases, and 11 bases lay in between. The CDR3 reads CASSLAGRGANYGYTF. In DNA form, the CDR3 reads TGTGCCAGCAGCTTAGCGGGCCGAGGGGCTAACTATGGCTACACCTTC.

There are many counts of this clonotype. This chain connects TRBV29-1 to TRBJ2-1; D might be TRBD1 (5 bases). The ends were cut back, 4 bases at V and 7 bases at J, with 17 bases in the middle. Germline lookup yields CDR1 SQVTM and CDR2 ANQGSEA. The CDR3 length is 14 residues. The CDR3 DNA follows: TGCAGCGTTGCCCACAGGAGAACAGAAAATGAGCAGTTCTTC. Protein product: CSVAHRRTENEQFF.

CDR3 in DNA: TGTGCCAGCAGCCCCCAACTAGCGGGGGAGGCCCAGTACTTC. Translated, it gives CASSPQLAGEAQYF. J is TRBJ2-5 and V is TRBV12-3 or TRBV12-4; 11 bases fit TRBD2. The trim removed 6 bases at V and 9 bases at J, leaving 9 bases unmatched. CDR3 size: 14 residues.

This clonotype was observed at least ten times. The chain carries TRBV7-3 and TRBJ2-3; possibly TRBD1 or TRBD2 for D (5 bases each). The CDR3 sequence is 19 residues long. The germline V and J ends were trimmed by 2 bases and 1 base, with 22 bases remaining between them. Germline V gene sequence: CDR1 SGHTA, CDR2 FQGTGA. CDR3 DNA: TGTGCCAGCAGCTTACGGGGCTTCGGGGAACTAGGCGGCACAGATACGCAGTATTTT. This gives the protein CASSLRGFGELGGTDTQYF.

The CDR3 here is CSARVEDRGDQPQHF. The CDR3 DNA sequence: TGCAGTGCCAGGGTCGAGGACAGGGGGGATCAGCCCCAGCATTTT. This chain connects TRBV20-1 to TRBJ1-5, with 10 bases matching TRBD1. This CDR3 is 15 amino acids long. Germline trimming cut 6 bases from V and 5 bases from J; bases unmatched to any gene: 10. Looked up from germline, CDR1 is DFQATT and CDR2 is SNEGSKA (reference sequence).

With regard to this clonotype: Germline is not matched at one junction end, which may reflect a read error. J is TRBJ2-3 and V is TRBV5-8; the D is unclear. The CDR3 runs 16 residues. The germline gives CDR1 SGHTS, CDR2 YDEGEE. CDR3 nucleotide sequence: TGTGCCAGCAGCTTGGCCGTGCTCCGGGTCCCAGATACGCGGTATTTT. It yields the protein CASSLAVLRVPDTRYF.

This clonotype has just a few counts. The CDR3 spells CATSRRDRGVYEQYF. In DNA, the CDR3 is TGTGCCACCAGCAGACGGGACAGGGGTGTCTACGAGCAGTACTTC. J is TRBJ2-7 and V is TRBV15; the match to TRBD1 covers 10 bases. CDR3 length: 15 amino acids. J was trimmed by 3 bases and V by 2 bases; bases with no gene match: 4. CDR1 and CDR2 (germline): LNHNV, YYDKDF (reference sequence).

In its sample, this clonotype was seen a few times. J is TRBJ2-5 and V is TRBV20-1; D ambiguous. This CDR3 has 15 amino acids. Germline CDR1 and CDR2: DFQATT and SNEGSKA (reference sequence). Trimming stripped 0 bases from V and 8 bases from J, with 19 bases between. DNA of the CDR3: TGCAGTGCTAGAGATGGTACGTCCCCGAGGCCTACCCAGTACTTC. Its translation: CSARDGTSPRPTQYF.

The J gene is TRBJ2-5, the V gene TRBV2; 8 bases align to TRBD2. This CDR3 contains 19 residues. V was pared by 6 bases and J by 3 bases, with 21 bases of the junction left unmatched. Germline V lookup: CDR1 SNHLY, CDR2 FYNNEI. CDR3 region: CASRPPPGGGQNTKETQYF. The CDR3 bases are TGTGCCAGCAGACCGCCCCCAGGCGGGGGGCAAAACACTAAAGAGACCCAGTACTTC.

The J gene is TRBJ1-5, the V gene TRBV20-1, with D perhaps matching TRBD1 (6 bases). CDR3 length: 15 residues. The germline gives CDR1 DFQATT, CDR2 SNEGSKA (reference sequence). V gave up 6 bases and J gave up 13 bases, with 28 bases separating them. For the CDR3, the DNA is TGCAGTGCGCAACGAGCGGGGGGGTGGACAGATACGCAGCATTTT. Protein: CSAQRAGGWTDTQHF.

The chain recombines TRBV15 with TRBJ1-2; 9 bases fit TRBD1. The trim removed 5 bases at V and 4 bases at J, leaving 5 bases unmatched. The CDR3 consists of 14 residues. CDR1 and CDR2 from the germline V gene are LNHNV and YYDKDF (reference sequence). The CDR3 spells CATSPDRGRYGYTF. Written as DNA, the CDR3 is TGTGCCACCAGCCCGGACAGGGGACGCTATGGCTACACCTTC.

The J gene is TRBJ2-3, the V gene TRBV20-1; perhaps TRBD2 as D (5 bases). Germline assignment: CDR1 DFQATT and CDR2 SNEGSKA (reference sequence). The length of the CDR3 is 14 residues. Trimming removed 3 bases at V and 0 bases at J, with 10 bases between. CDR3 nucleotide sequence: TGCAGTGCTAGCCCCGGACTCAGCACAGATACGCAGTATTTT. This sequence encodes CSASPGLSTDTQYF.

V usage is TRBV20-1 and J usage is TRBJ2-1; TRBD2 matches 8 bases. The CDR3 has 14 residues. V lost 5 bases, J lost 5 bases, and 8 bases stayed unmatched. The V gene's germline CDR1 is DFQATT and CDR2 SNEGSKA (reference sequence). CDR3 residues: CSAWGTRSNNEQFF. The CDR3 nucleotides are TGCAGTGCTTGGGGGACTAGATCTAACAATGAGCAGTTCTTC.

The rearrangement links TRBV12-3 or TRBV12-4 to TRBJ2-3; 8 positions match TRBD1. Germline trimming cut 6 bases from V and 11 bases from J; bases unmatched to any gene: 16. There are 15 residues in the CDR3. In nucleotides, the CDR3 is TGTGCCAGCAGCCCACAGGGGGAGAGCACAGATGTGCAGTATTTT. Residues: CASSPQGESTDVQYF.

The chain recombines TRBV7-3 with TRBJ2-1; the match to TRBD2 covers 9 bases. The CDR3 has 15 amino acids. V gave up 5 bases and J gave up 7 bases; unmatched junction bases: 9. Germline-derived CDR1 and CDR2 are SGHTA and FQGTGA. The chain's CDR3 is CASSGTSSNPNEQFF. The CDR3 coding sequence is TGTGCCAGCAGCGGGACTAGCTCTAACCCTAATGAGCAGTTCTTC.

The CDR3 DNA reads TGTGCCAGCAGTCCTCCCGGGACAGACTCCTACGAGCAGTACTTC. Its protein is CASSPPGTDSYEQYF. The rearrangement links TRBV27 to TRBJ2-7, with 7 bases lining up with TRBD1. This CDR3 contains 15 residues. V dropped 5 bases and J dropped 0; count of bases not matched to a gene: 7. Germline V gene data show CDR1 as MNHEY and CDR2 as SMNVEV (reference sequence).

This clonotype turned up a few times. The chain has TRBV3-1 and TRBJ2-3, with TRBD1 matching 9 bases. From germline, CDR1 is LGHDT and CDR2 YNNKEL (reference sequence). CDR3 length: 17 residues. With V trimmed by 1 base and J by 2 bases, 7 bases remained unmatched. CDR3 region: CASSQVVGTGTTDTQYF. In DNA, the CDR3 is TGTGCCAGCAGCCAAGTAGTAGGGACAGGGACCACAGATACGCAGTATTTT.

The count of this clonotype is one. Since a much larger clone is just one base distant, this may be a read error. This rearrangement joins TRBV20-1 to TRBJ2-1, with TRBD2 identical over 9 bases. CDR1 is DFQATT and CDR2 is SNEGSKA in the germline V gene (reference sequence). J was trimmed by 5 bases and V by 3 bases; bases with no gene match: 11. The CDR3 consists of 16 residues. CDR3: CSARASGMNSHNEQFF. CDR3 sequence (DNA): TGCAGTGCTAGGGCTAGCGGGATGAATTCCCACAATGAGCAGTTCTTC.

The rearrangement links TRBV9 to TRBJ1-1; D unresolved. V lost 0 bases to trimming and J lost 6 bases, with 15 bases between them. The V gene's germline CDR1 is SGDLS and CDR2 YYNGEE. This CDR3 is built from 15 residues. The DNA of the CDR3 is TGTGCCAGCAGCGTAGACGCGGCGATCCGATCTGAAGCTTTCTTT. As protein: CASSVDAAIRSEAFF.

V gene TRBV5-1 combines with J gene TRBJ1-1, with D tentatively TRBD1 (5 bases). The CDR3 has 13 amino acids. CDR1 is SGHRS and CDR2 is YFSETQ in the germline V gene. V gave up 0 bases and J gave up 6 bases, with 9 bases separating them. The CDR3 nucleotides are TGCGCCAGCAGCTTGGAGGGGTCCCCTGAAGCTTTCTTT. It is translated as CASSLEGSPEAFF.